Reported below is one TCR beta chain. This table comes from immunoSEQ multiplex PCR, and its TCRdb copy is limited to in-frame clones, with some not included. The sample has just over 35,000 clones; approximately 89% are singletons. The data belong to a study of T cell changes during pregnancy in multiple sclerosis. CDR3 length: 19 residues. Germline-derived CDR1 and CDR2 are MNHNS and SASEGT. The V gene lost 4 bases and the J gene lost 9 bases, with 31 bases spanning the gap. The rearrangement uses TRBV6-1 and TRBJ2-1, with unresolved D. This sample comprised CD4+ T cells from peripheral blood mononuclear cells, obtained after pregnancy. This clonotype originated in a female donor in good health, enrolled as a control in a pregnancy study. Here the CDR3 reads CASSALVQLLRQQQGEQFF. CDR3 nucleotides: TGTGCCAGCAGTGCCCTGGTACAGCTTTTAAGGCAACAACAAGGTGAGCAGTTCTTC.